A single sample gave rise to the 5 T cell receptor beta chains below, sequenced in a study of cytomegalovirus exposure and HLA in healthy donors. Primers included in the PCR were 60 Vbeta and 13 Jbeta primers. Libraries were prepared by immunoSEQ multiplex PCR; TCRdb keeps only in-frame clonotypes and omits some of them. Among some 160,000 clones listed, roughly four fifths were seen once. The sample consisted of PBMCs. Receptors were obtained from a male donor in good health and CMV-seronegative.

In nucleotides, the CDR3 is TGTGCCAGCAGTATTATAGCGGGAGGTAGCGGGGAGCAGTACTTC. It yields the protein CASSIIAGGSGEQYF. The chain has TRBV27 and TRBJ2-7; 10 bases agree with TRBD2. Trimming cost V 5 bases and J 7 bases; bases outside gene matches: 11. The germline gives CDR1 MNHEY, CDR2 SMNVEV (reference sequence). This CDR3 is 15 amino acids long.

This chain uses TRBV19 with TRBJ1-1, with TRBD1 matching over 7 bases. The CDR3 is 15 amino acids. CDR1 and CDR2 from the germline V gene are LNHDA and SQIVND (reference sequence). J was trimmed by 3 bases and V by 8 bases; bases with no gene match: 12. This CDR3 is CASLGGSIGYTEAFF. In nucleotides, the CDR3 is TGTGCCAGTTTAGGGGGCTCTATTGGGTACACTGAAGCTTTCTTT.

The chain joins TRBV5-6 to TRBJ1-6; 8 nucleotides align to TRBD1. CDR1 SGHDT and CDR2 YYEEEE come from the germline V gene. This CDR3 is 17 amino acids long. Trimming removed 7 bases from V and 7 bases from J; junction bases left unmatched: 16. CDR3 DNA sequence: TGTGCCAGCCGCCTTACAGGGGGTCCTCCGGAAAATTCACCCCTCCACTTT. Residues: CASRLTGGPPENSPLHF. The full variable domain, its missing parts supplied by reference TRBV5-6 and TRBJ1-6, is DAGVTQSPTHLIKTRGQQVTLRCSPKSGHDTVSWYQQALGQGPQFIFQYYEEEERQRGNFPDRFSGHQFPNYSSELNVNALLLGDSALYLCASRLTGGPPENSPLHFGNGTRLTVT.

The chain combines TRBV6-5 with TRBJ1-1, with a tentative D call TRBD1 (6 bases). There are 12 residues in the CDR3. The germline V gene has CDR1 MNHEY and CDR2 SVGAGI. Trimming pared 5 bases from V and 10 bases from J, leaving 14 bases between. CDR3 region: CASSTGQLRAFF. In DNA, the CDR3 is TGTGCCAGCAGTACAGGACAGTTGAGAGCTTTCTTT.

This clone has a handful of counts. The chain recombines TRBV9 with TRBJ1-5; D is unclear. CDR3 length: 15 amino acids. With 0 bases removed from V and 2 bases from J, the gap between germline ends came to 9 bases. Germline-derived CDR1 and CDR2 are SGDLS and YYNGEE. CDR3 bases: TGTGCCAGCAGCGTAGACGGGAAGGGCAATCAGCCCCAGCATTTT. Its protein is CASSVDGKGNQPQHF.